These 18 T cell receptor beta chains originate from one sample sequenced in a study of blood T cell repertoires in COVID-19. Produced via immunoSEQ multiplex PCR; TCRdb's table is partial and in-frame only. The sample shows some 270,000 clones, 85% of them seen only once. Sequenced input: PBMCs or T cells enriched from blood (not recorded which). The receptors stem from a woman aged 45-65 years who had been exposed to COVID-19.

The chain carries TRBV9 and TRBJ1-1, with no clear D. CDR1 is SGDLS and CDR2 is YYNGEE in the germline V gene. Trimming cost V 4 bases and J 0 bases, with 10 bases left between them. The CDR3 has 14 amino acids. The DNA for the CDR3 is TGTGCCAGCAGCCCACGACTTTTGAACACTGAAGCTTTCTTT. It translates to CASSPRLLNTEAFF.

The chain uses TRBV14 and TRBJ1-1; 8 nucleotides match TRBD1. The germline V gene encodes CDR1 SGHDN and CDR2 FVKESK. The V gene end was trimmed by 6 bases and the J gene end by 6 bases; junction bases not matched to a gene: 9. The CDR3 loop spans 14 amino acids. The CDR3 here is CASRIGAGGPEAFF. The DNA of the CDR3 is TGTGCCAGCAGAATCGGCGCAGGGGGCCCTGAAGCTTTCTTT.

The chain links TRBV7-8 to TRBJ2-7, with D tentatively TRBD1 (6 bases). Trimming removed 4 bases from V and 2 bases from J, with 15 bases in between. Germline-derived CDR1 and CDR2 are SGHVS and FQNEAQ. The CDR3 has 15 amino acids. For the CDR3, the DNA is TGTGCCAGCAGCTCTGACAGGCGACCTACCTACGAGCAGTACTTC. This encodes CASSSDRRPTYEQYF. Full variable domain (remainder filled in from reference TRBV7-8 and TRBJ2-7): GAGVSQSPRYKVAKRGQDVALRCDPISGHVSLFWYQQALGQGPEFLTYFQNEAQLDKSGLPSDRFFAERPEGSVSTLKIQRTQQEDSAVYLCASSSDRRPTYEQYFGPGTRLTVT.

This sequence joins TRBV3-1 (or the pseudogene TRBV3-2) and TRBJ2-3, with TRBD2 identical over 7 bases. The CDR3 loop spans 16 amino acids. In germline, CDR1 is LGHDT, CDR2 YNNKEL (reference sequence). The trim removed 0 bases at V and 2 bases at J, leaving 5 bases unmatched. CDR3 residues: CASSQDIAGYTDTQYF. The CDR3 DNA reads as TGTGCCAGCAGCCAAGATATAGCGGGCTACACAGATACGCAGTATTTT.

This chain connects TRBV11-1 to TRBJ1-1; D possibly corresponds to TRBD1 (6 bases). In germline, CDR1 is SGHAT, CDR2 FQDESV (reference sequence). With 4 bases removed from V and 4 bases from J, the gap between germline ends came to 10 bases. This CDR3 is built from 13 residues. The DNA of the CDR3 is TGTGCCAGCAGCTGGAAGACAGGCACTGAAGCTTTCTTT. It codes for CASSWKTGTEAFF.

V usage is TRBV5-4 and J usage is TRBJ2-7; 8 bases agree with TRBD2. Germline V gives CDR1 SGHNT, CDR2 YYREEE (reference sequence). V lost 0 bases to trimming and J lost 2 bases; unmatched junction nucleotides: 4. There are 15 residues in the CDR3. The CDR3, as DNA: TGTGCCAGCAGCTTGGCCCGGGGGGGGCCCTACGAGCAGTACTTC. It encodes CASSLARGGPYEQYF.

The genes are TRBV5-1 and TRBJ1-1, with TRBD1 matching 8 bases. The germline V gene encodes CDR1 SGHRS and CDR2 YFSETQ. This CDR3 has 16 amino acids. J gave up 3 bases and V 2 bases, and 9 bases lay outside the gene matches. CDR3 loop: CASSFRGRERDTEAFF. The CDR3 DNA reads as TGCGCCAGCAGCTTCAGGGGGCGGGAGAGGGACACTGAAGCTTTCTTT.

The rearrangement uses TRBV5-1 and TRBJ2-3, with TRBD2 identical over 14 bases. The germline V gene has CDR1 SGHRS and CDR2 YFSETQ. The CDR3 consists of 18 residues. Trimming at V came to 0 bases and at J to 5 bases, leaving 8 bases not matched to a gene. Here the CDR3 reads CASSLGPRLAGGQDTQYF. CDR3 sequence (DNA): TGCGCCAGCAGCTTGGGCCCTAGACTAGCGGGGGGGCAAGATACGCAGTATTTT.

This rearrangement joins TRBV30 to TRBJ1-6, with TRBD1 as a possible D gene (5 bases). The CDR3 runs 13 residues. Germline V gene lookup returns CDR1 GTSNPN and CDR2 SVGIG (reference sequence). Trimming removed 4 bases from V and 8 bases from J, with 12 bases in between. This chain's CDR3 is CAWTGAGDSPLHF. In DNA form, the CDR3 reads TGTGCCTGGACTGGGGCGGGGGATTCACCCCTCCACTTT.

This clone came up a few times. The rearrangement uses TRBV6-5 and TRBJ2-2; the D gene is possibly TRBD1 (6 bases). CDR1 is MNHEY and CDR2 is SVGAGI in the germline V gene. The CDR3 consists of 14 residues. Trimming removed 7 bases from V and 4 bases from J, with 13 bases in between. This chain's CDR3 is CASKVGASTGELFF. CDR3 DNA sequence: TGTGCCAGCAAGGTGGGGGCGAGCACCGGGGAGCTGTTTTTT.

The V gene is TRBV29-1, the J gene TRBJ1-3; D possibly corresponds to TRBD1 (5 bases). Trimming pared 4 bases from V and 0 bases from J, leaving 10 bases between. Germline values: CDR1 SQVTM, CDR2 ANQGSEA. The CDR3 is 14 residues long. Written as DNA, the CDR3 is TGCAGCGTTGTTGGGGCCACCTCTGGAAACACCATATATTTT. Translated, it gives CSVVGATSGNTIYF.

V is TRBV11-2 and J is TRBJ1-6; D possibly corresponds to TRBD1 (6 bases). CDR1 is SGHAT, CDR2 FQNNGV, per germline. CDR3 length: 15 residues. V shed 3 bases and J shed 7 bases, with 13 bases lying between them. CDR3: CASSFGGRMNSPLHF. CDR3 nucleotide sequence: TGTGCCAGCAGCTTCGGGGGGCGTATGAATTCACCCCTCCACTTT.

This clone has a handful of counts. This rearrangement joins TRBV3-1 (or the pseudogene TRBV3-2) to TRBJ1-4, with unresolved D. The germline CDR1 and CDR2 sequences are LGHDT and YNNKEL (reference sequence). This CDR3 spans 16 amino acids. V gave up 6 bases and J gave up 3 bases, with 17 bases separating them. The CDR3 nucleotides read TGTGCCAGCAGTCTTAGAGTCCGGGGTCCTAATGAAAAACTGTTTTTT. Protein: CASSLRVRGPNEKLFF.

This chain uses TRBV9 with TRBJ2-2; tentative D call: TRBD1 (5 bases). The CDR3 has 15 amino acids. Per the germline V gene, CDR1 is SGDLS and CDR2 is YYNGEE. V was pared by 3 bases and J by 0 bases, with 9 bases between. The CDR3 region is CASSAPGTNTGELFF. Here the CDR3 DNA reads TGTGCCAGCAGCGCCCCAGGGACGAACACCGGGGAGCTGTTTTTT.

The V gene is TRBV6-5, the J gene TRBJ2-2; maybe TRBD2 (5 bases). The length of the CDR3 is 14 residues. Germline values: CDR1 MNHEY, CDR2 SVGAGI. Trimming took 2 bases from V and 5 from J, leaving 9 bases between them. The DNA of the CDR3 is TGTGCCAGCAGTTACGATTCGGGGACCGGGGAGCTGTTTTTT. Translation gives CASSYDSGTGELFF.

The CDR3 nucleotides read TGTGCCAGTAGTTCGCCGGGACAGGGTTATTCACCCCTCCACTTT. Encoded protein: CASSSPGQGYSPLHF. The chain combines TRBV19 with TRBJ1-6; 9 nucleotides align to TRBD1. Germline values: CDR1 LNHDA, CDR2 SQIVND (reference sequence). The CDR3 has 15 residues. Trimming took 5 bases from V and 8 from J; bases not matched to a gene: 7. Using reference TRBV19 and TRBJ1-6 for the parts outside the CDR3, the full variable domain is DGGITQSPKYLFRKEGQNVTLSCEQNLNHDAMYWYRQDPGQGLRLIYYSQIVNDFQKGDIAEGYSVSREKKESFPLTVTSAQKNPTAFYLCASSSPGQGYSPLHFGNGTRLTVT.

The chain joins TRBV6-5 to TRBJ2-5; D is possibly TRBD1 (6 bases). Trimming shortened V by 6 bases and J by 6 bases, and 8 bases separated the two germline ends. The CDR3 has 11 residues. CDR1 and CDR2 from the germline V gene are MNHEY and SVGAGI. The CDR3 DNA reads as TGTGCCAGCAGGAGGGGGAAGACCCAGTACTTC. It yields the protein CASRRGKTQYF.

The chain carries TRBV3-1 (or the pseudogene TRBV3-2) and TRBJ2-7, with D perhaps matching TRBD1 (6 bases). The germline CDR1 and CDR2 sequences are LGHDT and YNNKEL (reference sequence). The CDR3 length is 15 residues. Trimming shortened V by 4 bases and J by 0 bases, and 13 bases separated the two germline ends. The CDR3 here is CASSRQVFSSYEQYF. DNA for the CDR3: TGTGCCAGCAGCCGACAGGTTTTTAGCTCCTACGAGCAGTACTTC.